The entry below describes one T cell receptor beta chain. Its ends do not fully match the called genes, so a read error is possible. This record comes from a study of blood T cell repertoires in COVID-19. As for the study in general: Both acute and convalescent COVID-19 samples were obtained from the United States, Italy and Spain. From T cells, B-cell-depleted T cells, or PBMCs came the material, which was cDNA or gDNA.

Participants were aged about 18 to 90 years, lived in some 23 US areas, and enrolled virtually. Generated by immunoSEQ multiplex PCR, the TCRdb table keeps only in-frame clones and is missing some. The sample records a few hundred thousand clones, approximately 87% being singletons. Germline CDR1 and CDR2: SSHAT and FNYEAQ (reference sequence). The CDR3 has 16 amino acids. This sequence originates from a woman in her forties or fifties who had recovered from COVID-19. The sequenced sample was PBMCs or T cells enriched from blood (not recorded which). J is TRBJ1-2 and V is TRBV7-7; no firm D call. Here the CDR3 reads CASSLPRWRTNYGYTF. In DNA form, the CDR3 reads TGTGCTAGCAGCTTACCCAGGTGGAGGACTAACTATGGCTACACCTTC.